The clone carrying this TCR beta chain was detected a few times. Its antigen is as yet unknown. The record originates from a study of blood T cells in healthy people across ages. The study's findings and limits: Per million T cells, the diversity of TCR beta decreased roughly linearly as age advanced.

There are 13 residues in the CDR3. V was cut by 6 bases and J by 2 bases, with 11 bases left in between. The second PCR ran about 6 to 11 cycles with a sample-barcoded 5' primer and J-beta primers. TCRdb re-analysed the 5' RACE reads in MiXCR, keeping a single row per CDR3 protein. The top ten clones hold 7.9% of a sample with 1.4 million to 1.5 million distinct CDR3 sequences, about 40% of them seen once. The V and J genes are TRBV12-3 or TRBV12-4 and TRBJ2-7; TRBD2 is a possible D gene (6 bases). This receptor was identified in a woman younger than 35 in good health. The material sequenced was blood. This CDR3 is CASSPSDAYEQYF. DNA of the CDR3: TGTGCCAGCAGCCCTAGCGACGCCTACGAGCAGTACTTC.